This note documents a single T cell receptor (beta chain) sequence. The sample holds many counts of this clonotype. The antigen it recognizes is unknown. No base-level quality is on record; no much larger clone is a single base apart. The TCR beta CDR3 regions were amplified from the RNA transcripts. The TCR CDR3 was subjected to a first round of RT-PCR using the HTBI primer set and the Qiagen OneStep RT-PCR kit. Libraries were constructed in a second round of multiplex PCR, after which size selection and purification were performed. The libraries were sequenced on an Illumina HiSeq2000 using paired-end 100 bp reads. The study's processing was this. SOAPnuke was used to process the raw data, removing reads that contained adapters or uncalled bases, had a mean Phred below 15, or lacked an exact match to the constant primer or identifier. COPE v1.2.5 was used to merge high-quality paired reads, and clonotypes were defined as unique nucleotide sequences. MiTCR v1.1 was used to align the clonotypes against IMGT TRBV, TRBD and TRBJ reference segments. The analysis included only V-J combinations with a frequency above 0.0001, which together covered more than 98% of the repertoires. A TCS score was defined as the ratio of F50 (clonal expansion) to E x V (chaos), with BLOSUM62-based TCRdist applied between CDR3 peptides within each V-J. Welch's t-statistics and random forest reduced some 510 V-J features to around 14, which were used in a naive Bayes classifier (R e1071). Starting from the raw public reads, TCRdb applied fastp trimming at Q25, assembled clones with MiXCR and retained in-frame beta chains. Each entry is one CDR3 protein sequence, shown with its most common DNA and genes. V and J calls and clone size were set by TCRdb, not the authors. The sample yields under 700,000 distinct CDR3 sequences; around 45% were counted once. The ten top clones hold roughly 8.2% of the sample.

The sample comes from a study of T cells in Graves' hyperthyroidism and ophthalmopathy (dated by TCRdb to the late 2010s). For the wider study: A discovery cohort of 95 to 100 patients, about 40 with Graves' ophthalmopathy and roughly 59 with stable Graves' hyperthyroidism, was used to find distinguishing TCR V-J signatures. The study also compared thyroid tissue and blood T-cell repertoires from about six Graves' hyperthyroidism patients. After blood sampling, hyperthyroidism patients were treated with methimazole at a starting dose of 30 mg daily, and ophthalmopathy patients were treated with high-dose intravenous methylprednisolone. According to the paper, TCR Vbeta CDR3 sequencing was carried out on 135 peripheral blood samples, which came from approximately 41 ophthalmopathy, fewer than 80 hyperthyroidism and approximately 17 progressor patients. Prospective prediction of ophthalmopathy was tested in an independent validation cohort consisting of fewer than 20 hyperthyroidism patients and 15 to 17 patients who later progressed to ophthalmopathy. For training and testing, the 80 to 100 patients in the discovery cohort were randomly divided in a 7:3 ratio. Overall results and qualifications from the work: No statistical method was used to set the sample size in advance, and investigators knew the group allocation. Most expanded thyroid clonotypes (frequency above 0.001) were also found in blood, which suggests that blood repertoires may mirror thyroid immune responses. A 13 V-J signature model separated ophthalmopathy from stable hyperthyroidism, with over 85% sensitivity and roughly 84% specificity in cross-validation and 80%/75% in testing. During validation, the model predicted progression to ophthalmopathy a median of about 5.9 months ahead of onset, with almost 71% sensitivity and 72.22% specificity.

Stable Graves' hyperthyroidism was defined as no progression to ophthalmopathy during 18 months of follow-up. Hyperthyroidism patients were newly diagnosed, with disease duration under 2 months, and aged 18 to 65 years. Exclusion was applied to patients with uncontrolled infections, other autoimmune diseases, pregnancy or lactation. Diagnoses were based on clinical symptoms, serum thyroxine and TRAb, thyroid ultrasound and orbital computed tomography. Total RNA was extracted using Trizol reagent, and RNA quality was assessed on an Agilent 2100 Bioanalyzer. Reading the germline V gene gives CDR1 ENHRY and CDR2 SYGVKD. The trim is 0 bases for V and 0 bases for J, with a gap of 12 bases between the germline ends. The CDR3 spans 18 residues, from the cysteine through the phenylalanine. The only DNA kept is the CDR3, 54 bases in frame from the first base.

The rearrangement combines TRBV10-3 with TRBJ2-6; matching of 7 bases hints at TRBD2 as the D gene. Sequenced material: peripheral blood or thyroid tissue (not recorded which). This TCR was sampled from a woman aged 18-29 years with Graves' hyperthyroidism. Donor details come from another sample of the same person, matched by shared clones. CDR3 loop: CAISESGGGYSGANVLTF. DNA sequence: TGTGCCATCAGTGAGTCAGGGGGAGGGTACTCTGGGGCCAACGTCCTGACTTTC.